This T cell receptor beta chain was profiled in a study of OX40 agonist ivuxolimab in advanced cancers. General notes on the study: The costimulatory receptor OX40 (CD134) was targeted by ivuxolimab, a fully human IgG2 agonistic monoclonal antibody. Intravenous ivuxolimab was administered to patients every 2 weeks at six dose levels: 0.01, 0.1, 0.3, 1.5, 3 and 10 mg/kg. Among the roughly 50 dose-escalation patients, approximately 20 had hepatocellular carcinoma, roughly 15 melanoma, 9 renal cell carcinoma and 9 head and neck cancer. In the dose-escalation cohort, 65% to 85% of patients were male, and the mean age was 60 years with a range of roughly 23 to 90. Prior anti-PD-1, anti-PD-L1 or anti-CTLA-4 therapy was permitted, and checkpoint inhibitors had been received by about two fifths of dose-escalation patients. Three dose-escalation patients achieved partial responses, one with hepatocellular carcinoma and two with cutaneous melanoma. The point of sequencing TCRbeta in the periphery was to test whether ivuxolimab changed TCR sequence diversity and drove clonal T-cell expansion. The paper describes the monotherapy dose-escalation part (N of about 50 patients) of the phase I trial of ivuxolimab.

For sequencing of the TCRbeta CDR3 region, genomic DNA was extracted from the sorted cells. The immunoSEQ Assay was used for sequencing of TCRbeta CDR3 regions. The immuneACCESS repertoire file appears here via TCRdb, limited to in-frame rearrangements. These files lack a portion of the clones; in checked studies, under half of the deficit traces to unresolved V genes, and the cause of the others is not known. Across this sample there are 43,000 or so clones, with 70% to 90% seen only once. The ten largest clones represent about 13% of the sample. Paper-wide results and their limitations: After ivuxolimab, CD8+ T cells had more expanded clones than CD4+ T cells on average. Low levels of normalized T-cell clonal expansion were also seen in some nonresponding patients. The antigen specificity of the clonally expanded peripheral T cells was not determined. At doses of 0.1 to 3.0 mg/kg, clonal expansion of both CD4+ and CD8+ T cells in blood was seen between baseline and week 6. In the 0.1-3.0 mg/kg groups, partial responders had among the lowest normalized peripheral clonal expansion, particularly in CD8+ T cells.

Via the germline V gene, CDR1 is MDHEN and CDR2 SYDVKM. The CDR3 covers 15 residues, taking in both the cysteine and the phenylalanine. Left in the record is the CDR3 DNA by itself, 45 bases read in frame from the first base. Trimming removed 6 bases from V and 8 bases from J; the gene matches leave 11 bases unexplained. A word on this clone: What this receptor recognizes is not known. Nothing much larger sits one base from this clone, and base qualities are not available.

Patients with a history of autoimmune disease or receiving systemic immunosuppression were excluded from the trial. In every dose cohort, peripheral blood was drawn for TCR sequencing at baseline, cycle 4 day 1, and cycle 7 day 1. Samples were obtained from an open-label, multicenter, first-in-human phase I dose-escalation trial of ivuxolimab. Adults with locally advanced or metastatic head and neck squamous cell, hepatocellular, melanoma or renal cell carcinoma were enrolled in the trial. Before TCR sequencing, CD4+ and CD8+ T cells were separately sorted from peripheral blood. The rearrangement combines TRBV28 with TRBJ1-4, with 8 bases aligning to TRBD1. The TCR comes from an adult with an advanced solid tumor such as melanoma, head and neck, liver or kidney cancer. The input for sequencing was CD4+ or CD8+ T cells sorted from blood, taken in a trial of the OX40 agonist ivuxolimab. The CDR3 reads CASRSSGTGYEKLFF. The sequenced DNA: TGTGCCAGCAGGTCCTCCGGGACAGGCTACGAAAAACTGTTTTTT.